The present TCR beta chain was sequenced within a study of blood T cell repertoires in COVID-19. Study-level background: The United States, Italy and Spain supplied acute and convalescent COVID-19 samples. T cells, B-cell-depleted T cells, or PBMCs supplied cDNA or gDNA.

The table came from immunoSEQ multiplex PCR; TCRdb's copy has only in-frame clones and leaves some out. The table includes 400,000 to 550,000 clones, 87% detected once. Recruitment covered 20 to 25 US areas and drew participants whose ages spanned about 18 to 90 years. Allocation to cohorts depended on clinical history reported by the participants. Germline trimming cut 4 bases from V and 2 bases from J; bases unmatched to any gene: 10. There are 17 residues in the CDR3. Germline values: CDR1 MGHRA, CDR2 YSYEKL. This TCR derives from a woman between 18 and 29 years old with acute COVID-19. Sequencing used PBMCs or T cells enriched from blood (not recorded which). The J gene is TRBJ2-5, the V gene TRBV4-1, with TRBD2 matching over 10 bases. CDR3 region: CASSLPGLAGVQETQYF. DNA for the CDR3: TGCGCCAGCAGCCTACCCGGCCTAGCGGGGGTTCAAGAGACCCAGTACTTC.